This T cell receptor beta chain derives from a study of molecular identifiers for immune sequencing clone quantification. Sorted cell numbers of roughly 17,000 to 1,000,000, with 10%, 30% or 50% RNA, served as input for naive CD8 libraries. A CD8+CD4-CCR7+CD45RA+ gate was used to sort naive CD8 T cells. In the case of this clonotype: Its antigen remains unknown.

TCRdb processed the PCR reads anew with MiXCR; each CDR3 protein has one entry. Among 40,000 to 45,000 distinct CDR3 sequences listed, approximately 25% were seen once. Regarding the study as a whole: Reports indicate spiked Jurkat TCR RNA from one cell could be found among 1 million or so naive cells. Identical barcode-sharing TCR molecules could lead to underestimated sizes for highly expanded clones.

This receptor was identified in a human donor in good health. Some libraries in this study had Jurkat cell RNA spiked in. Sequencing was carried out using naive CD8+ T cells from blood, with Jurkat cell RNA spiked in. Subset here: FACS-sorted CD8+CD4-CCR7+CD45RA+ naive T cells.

As DNA, the CDR3 is TGTGCCAGCAGCGTACTAAGCGGGGGAGACAATGAGCAGTTCTTC. Protein: CASSVLSGGDNEQFF. This chain uses TRBV14 with TRBJ2-1; 8 bases are a match to TRBD2. Trimming at V came to 5 bases and at J to 5 bases, leaving 8 bases not matched to a gene. The CDR3 runs to 15 residues. Germline loops: CDR1 SGHDN, CDR2 FVKESK. The full variable domain, rest sourced from reference TRBV14 and TRBJ2-1, is EAGVTQFPSHSVIEKGQTVTLRCDPISGHDNLYWYRRVMGKEIKFLLHFVKESKQDESGMPNNRFLAERTGGTYSTLKVQPAELEDSGVYFCASSVLSGGDNEQFFGPGTRLTVL.